The 23 T cell receptor beta chains below come from one sample, sequenced in a study of T cells in Graves' hyperthyroidism and ophthalmopathy. RNA transcripts provided the source from which TCR beta CDR3 regions were amplified. HTBI primers drove first-round RT-PCR of the TCR CDR3. TCRdb re-called the multiplex PCR reads through MiXCR, storing one row per CDR3 protein. This sample yields around 300,000 distinct CDR3 sequences, of which 12% to 15% are seen a single time; 30% to 35% belongs to the top ten. The source material was blood. The source is a middle-aged woman with Graves' ophthalmopathy.

This clonotype appeared a few times. V and J are TRBV11-2 and TRBJ1-4, with D possibly TRBD1 on 5 matching bases. V gave up 4 bases and J gave up 4 bases, with 13 bases separating them. The CDR3 extends over 15 amino acids. CDR1 and CDR2 (germline): SGHAT, FQNNGV. CDR3 coding DNA: TGTGCCAGCAGCTCAAGCCGGGACGGTAATGAAAAACTGTTTTTT. This gives the protein CASSSSRDGNEKLFF.

Only a few counts were recorded for this clonotype. The chain employs TRBV5-1 and TRBJ2-3, with D maybe TRBD2 (5 bases). Looked up from germline, CDR1 is SGHRS and CDR2 is YFSETQ. The CDR3 runs 14 residues. V lost 6 bases to trimming and J lost 7 bases, with 18 bases between them. The CDR3, as DNA: TGCGCCAGCAACGCAGGAGCGGCTGAAAATACGCAGTATTTT. It translates to CASNAGAAENTQYF.

This clonotype was seen many times. The chain carries TRBV2 and TRBJ2-3; TRBD1 agrees at 8 bases. CDR3 length equals 14 residues. The V gene's germline CDR1 is SNHLY and CDR2 FYNNEI. The V gene end was trimmed by 7 bases and the J gene end by 2 bases; junction bases not matched to a gene: 5. The CDR3 is CASTRQGPTDTQYF. CDR3 sequence (DNA): TGTGCCAGCACTCGACAGGGGCCCACAGATACGCAGTATTTT.

This clonotype was picked up many times. This rearrangement joins TRBV7-9 to TRBJ2-7; TRBD2 agrees at 8 bases. The ends lost 5 bases at V and 6 bases at J; junction bases unmatched: 18. Germline V gene data show CDR1 as SEHNR and CDR2 as FQNEAQ (reference sequence). The CDR3 consists of 17 residues. DNA of the CDR3: TGTGCCAGCAGCCCCGCTGGCGTCTGGACTAGCCGTTTCGAGCAGTACTTC. Protein sequence: CASSPAGVWTSRFEQYF.

This clonotype occurred many times. The chain has TRBV7-9 and TRBJ1-1; D might be TRBD1 (5 bases). The CDR3 is 13 residues long. CDR1 is SEHNR and CDR2 is FQNEAQ in the germline V gene (reference sequence). The germline V and J ends were trimmed by 3 bases and 5 bases, with 10 bases remaining between them. CDR3 in amino acids: CASSFAGWTEAFF. CDR3 DNA sequence: TGTGCCAGCAGCTTCGCAGGGTGGACTGAAGCTTTCTTT.

This clonotype was picked up a small number of times. This chain uses TRBV24-1 with TRBJ2-3; D might be TRBD1 or TRBD2, each matching 6 bases. Trimming took off 0 bases at V and 2 bases at J, with 14 bases between the two ends. The CDR3 is 17 residues long. Germline CDR1 is KGHDR and CDR2 is SFDVKD. The CDR3 DNA reads as TGTGCCACCAGTGATTTGCCAGGGGAGGACCCCACAGATACGCAGTATTTT. Residues: CATSDLPGEDPTDTQYF.

The V and J genes are TRBV4-2 and TRBJ2-1; TRBD1 agrees at 10 bases. The V and J ends lost 2 bases and 7 bases, in that order; junction bases with no gene match: 5. From germline, CDR1 is LGHNA and CDR2 YNFKEQ. The CDR3 totals 15 residues. The CDR3 DNA is TGTGCCAGCAGCCAATTTCTGGACAGGGGGAATGAGCAGTTCTTC. It yields the protein CASSQFLDRGNEQFF.

This clonotype was seen many times. The chain recombines TRBV20-1 with TRBJ1-2; D unclear. With 3 bases removed from V and 8 bases from J, the gap between germline ends came to 22 bases. The CDR3 length is 15 residues. Germline loops: CDR1 DFQATT, CDR2 SNEGSKA (reference sequence). Here the CDR3 DNA reads TGCAGTGCTAGGGATCGTCTACATGGGTTGAGCGGCTACACCTTC. Translating it yields CSARDRLHGLSGYTF.

In this sample, this clonotype turned up a few times. This chain joins TRBV12-3 or TRBV12-4 and TRBJ2-2, with 7 bases lining up with TRBD2. This CDR3 is 15 amino acids long. The V segment lost 3 bases and the J segment 3 bases; nucleotides outside the gene matches: 4. In nucleotides, the CDR3 is TGTGCCAGCAGTTTTCAAGCGGGGCACACCGGGGAGCTGTTTTTT. Translated, it gives CASSFQAGHTGELFF.

Ten or more counts support this clonotype. This rearrangement joins TRBV3-1 to TRBJ2-1; D uncertain. V lost 4 bases and J lost 8, with 15 bases in between. The germline V gene has CDR1 LGHDT and CDR2 YNNKEL (reference sequence). The CDR3 extends over 14 amino acids. CDR3 in DNA: TGTGCCAGCAGCCGACCGACTTTAAGGGATGAGCAGTTCTTC. Protein product: CASSRPTLRDEQFF.

This chain connects TRBV20-1 to TRBJ2-1, with a weak D call TRBD2 (5 bases). V lost 4 bases and J lost 6, with 10 bases in between. Germline assignment: CDR1 DFQATT and CDR2 SNEGSKA (reference sequence). The CDR3 length is 12 residues. The CDR3: CSATTRPNEQFF. The CDR3 region has the DNA TGCAGTGCTACAACTAGACCCAATGAGCAGTTCTTC.

This clonotype was observed a handful of times. The chain employs TRBV5-1 and TRBJ2-7; TRBD1 is a possible D gene (5 bases). CDR1 and CDR2 (germline): SGHRS, YFSETQ. Between the trimmed V and J ends, which lost 4 bases and 4 bases, there was a span of 15 bases. This CDR3 region has 14 residues. The CDR3 bases are TGCGCCAGCAGCCTCAGGGTCGGTCCTTACGAGCAGTACTTC. Protein sequence: CASSLRVGPYEQYF.

V is TRBV6-4 and J is TRBJ2-3, with 9 bases matching TRBD2. The CDR3 is made up of 15 amino acids. The germline V gene has CDR1 MRHNA and CDR2 SNTAGT. V dropped 2 bases and J dropped 4; count of bases not matched to a gene: 4. The CDR3 here is CASSDRGGAADTQYF. The CDR3 DNA reads as TGTGCCAGCAGTGACCGCGGGGGGGCAGCAGATACGCAGTATTTT.

This clonotype was observed at least ten times. This chain uses TRBV9 with TRBJ2-7; maybe TRBD2 (5 bases). V shed 0 bases and J shed 1 base, with 11 bases lying between them. The CDR3 length is 15 residues. CDR1 is SGDLS, CDR2 YYNGEE, per germline. The CDR3 DNA sequence: TGTGCCAGCAGCGTAGGGCCTGGGGAGTCCTACGAGCAGTACTTC. This encodes CASSVGPGESYEQYF.

About this clonotype: Since a much larger clone is just one base distant, this may be a read error. V gene TRBV12-3 or TRBV12-4 combines with J gene TRBJ2-2, with D perhaps given as TRBD1 or TRBD2 (6 bases each). Trimming removed 6 bases at V and 6 bases at J, with 17 bases between. The CDR3 covers 15 residues. CDR3 protein: CASRTWGASAGELFF. CDR3 coding DNA: TGTGCCAGCAGAACCTGGGGGGCGAGCGCCGGGGAGCTGTTTTTT.

At least ten counts were recorded for this clonotype. The chain is built from TRBV2 and TRBJ1-5, with 9 bases identical to TRBD1. V lost 8 bases, J lost 4 bases, and 6 bases stayed unmatched. This CDR3 is built from 14 residues. Germline CDR1 is SNHLY and CDR2 is FYNNEI. CDR3 loop: CASSGQGNNQPQHF. CDR3 nucleotide sequence: TGTGCCAGCTCGGGACAGGGAAATAATCAGCCCCAGCATTTT.

The gene calls are TRBV9 and TRBJ1-1, with D possibly being TRBD1 (6 bases). The CDR3 is made up of 14 amino acids. The germline CDR1 and CDR2 sequences are SGDLS and YYNGEE. Between the trimmed V and J ends, which lost 0 bases and 5 bases, there was a span of 11 bases. In DNA form, the CDR3 reads TGTGCCAGCAGCGTAGAGGGGGTAGGGACTGAAGCTTTCTTT. Protein sequence: CASSVEGVGTEAFF.

This clonotype came up many times. This chain links TRBV6-5 with TRBJ2-5; 11 bases fit TRBD1. Germline CDR1 reads MNHEY; CDR2 reads SVGAGI. After removal of 2 bases from V and 5 bases from J, the junction contained 10 bases not matched to a gene. The CDR3 runs 17 residues. The CDR3 DNA reads TGTGCCAGCAGTTACCCGAGGGTTGGACAGGGGGCTGAGACCCAGTACTTC. It translates to CASSYPRVGQGAETQYF.

In this sample, this clonotype turned up many times. This chain joins TRBV28 and TRBJ2-7; 8 bases are a match to TRBD2. Germline trimming cut 6 bases from V and 5 bases from J; bases unmatched to any gene: 9. This CDR3 contains 14 residues. Looked up from germline, CDR1 is MDHEN and CDR2 is SYDVKM. The CDR3 nucleotides are TGTGCCAGCAGACGGAGCGGGAGTGGCAACGAGCAGTACTTC. It codes for CASRRSGSGNEQYF.

In this sample, this clonotype turned up a few times. The rearrangement uses TRBV27 and TRBJ1-1; weak D call: TRBD1 (6 bases). Trimming removed 6 bases from V and 4 bases from J, with 15 bases in between. Germline CDR1 and CDR2: MNHEY and SMNVEV (reference sequence). There are 14 residues in the CDR3. CDR3 nucleotide sequence: TGTGCCAGCAGCGTAACAGGGAGATTCACTGAAGCTTTCTTT. It specifies CASSVTGRFTEAFF.

This clonotype was picked up many times. The chain uses TRBV9 and TRBJ2-7, with TRBD2 as a possible D gene (6 bases). This CDR3 contains 14 residues. In germline, CDR1 is SGDLS, CDR2 YYNGEE. Trimming shortened V by 5 bases and J by 6 bases, and 18 bases separated the two germline ends. Written as DNA, the CDR3 is TGTGCCAGCAGTCCGGGAGTCGTCTCTCTCGAGCAGTACTTC. Protein: CASSPGVVSLEQYF.

This clonotype was recorded at least ten times. CDR3: CASRDTGGVDQPQHF. The DNA of the CDR3 is TGTGCCAGCAGAGATACAGGGGGCGTTGATCAGCCCCAGCATTTT. The chain couples TRBV12-3 or TRBV12-4 to TRBJ1-5; 9 bases map to TRBD1. The CDR3 covers 15 residues. V lost 6 bases to trimming and J lost 5 bases; unmatched junction nucleotides: 8.

This clonotype has just a few counts. The V call is TRBV19, the J call TRBJ1-1, with 8 bases aligning to TRBD1. Germline V CDR1 and CDR2: LNHDA, SQIVND (reference sequence). The CDR3 has 19 residues. The ends lost 3 bases at V and 3 bases at J; junction bases unmatched: 18. The CDR3 reads CASSILVVGRTGYHTEAFF. CDR3 coding DNA: TGTGCCAGTAGTATTTTAGTGGTAGGTAGGACAGGGTATCACACTGAAGCTTTCTTT.